The TCR beta chain under discussion was sequenced for a study of T cells in Graves' hyperthyroidism and ophthalmopathy. The TCR beta CDR3 regions underwent amplification using RNA transcripts as the source. The HTBI primer set was used in a first-round RT-PCR of the TCR CDR3. TCRdb re-derived calls from the multiplex PCR reads in MiXCR, one entry per CDR3 protein. The sample includes 400,000 to 500,000 distinct CDR3 sequences, roughly 13% of them seen just once. This clonotype was detected ten times or more. Graves' hyperthyroidism without ophthalmopathy progression within 18 months was termed stable. This CDR3 is 17 amino acids long. CDR1 is SGHTA and CDR2 is FQGNSA in the germline V gene. J was trimmed by 0 bases and V by 3 bases; bases with no gene match: 3.

The receptor's source is a woman under 30 with Graves' hyperthyroidism. Sequenced: blood. The chain uses TRBV7-2 and TRBJ1-3; 12 bases align to TRBD1. The CDR3, as DNA: TGTGCCAGCAGCTTGGGACAGGGGGCACGCTCTGGAAACACCATATATTTT. Protein sequence: CASSLGQGARSGNTIYF.